This T cell receptor (beta chain) comes out of a study of blood T cells in healthy people across ages. A second roughly 7 to 11 cycle PCR used barcoded and J-beta primers. TCRdb recomputed calls from the 5' RACE reads with MiXCR, one row per CDR3 protein. The profile shows 950,000 to 1,200,000 distinct CDR3 sequences, about two fifths of them singletons. CDR3 length: 14 residues. Trimming stripped 6 bases from V and 4 bases from J, with 15 bases between. CDR1 and CDR2 (germline): SEHNR, FQNEAQ (reference sequence). The chain couples TRBV7-9 to TRBJ1-2; tentatively, D is TRBD1 (5 bases). The sequence came from a young man in good health. Material: blood. The CDR3 sequence: CASRSPGIGYGYTF. The CDR3 DNA reads as TGTGCCAGCAGATCTCCAGGGATCGGCTATGGCTACACCTTC.